The source of this T cell receptor (beta chain) is a study of cytomegalovirus exposure and HLA in healthy donors. Study observations and caveats: Sequencing depth across donors, presence/absence analyses assumed, was roughly uniform.

Those who donated were healthy bone marrow donors. A note on this clone: Its target is not known.

CDR3 length equals 13 residues. The germline V gene encodes CDR1 SGHRS and CDR2 YFSETQ. The V end was cut by 4 bases, the J end by 3 bases, with 11 bases between. Vbeta (60) and Jbeta (13) primers were used in the PCR. This table comes from immunoSEQ multiplex PCR, and its TCRdb copy is limited to in-frame clones, with some not included. This table has about 150,000 clones, 78% appearing once. The receptor comes from a man in his forties in good health and CMV-seropositive. The sequenced sample was PBMCs. This sequence joins TRBV5-1 and TRBJ2-7; D is perhaps TRBD1 (6 bases). Here the CDR3 reads CASSPGHSYEQYF. DNA for the CDR3: TGCGCCAGCAGCCCGGGACATAGCTACGAGCAGTACTTC. The whole variable domain, filled in from reference TRBV5-1 and TRBJ2-7, reads KAGVTQTPRYLIKTRGQQVTLSCSPISGHRSVSWYQQTPGQGLQFLFEYFSETQRNKGNFPGRFSGRQFSNSRSEMNVSTLELGDSALYLCASSPGHSYEQYFGPGTRLTVT.